The 20 T cell receptor beta chains listed next were all sequenced from one sample in a study of shared clonotypes between healthy human individuals (dated by TCRdb to 2019 to 2021). The library relied on the immunoSEQ multiplex PCR assay. TCRdb limited this immuneACCESS table to in-frame rearrangements with V and J called. A share of clones is missing; checked studies link under half to unresolved V genes, and the rest is unexplained. The sample table lists approximately 2.5 million clones, 93% of them with a count of one. The ten top clones hold more than 0.35% of the sample. The sequencing sample was made of naive CD4+ T cells from PBMCs. Taken with the paper, the label for cell subset or site translates to: CD45RA+ positively selected. These receptors all come from a man between 18 and 29 years old in good health. Some clones in this sample may be carry-over from other donors' samples.

This clone was seen only a few times. This chain links TRBV10-1 with TRBJ1-1, with D tentatively TRBD1 (5 bases). Trimming pared 3 bases from V and 3 bases from J, leaving 8 bases between. Germline CDR1 and CDR2: WNHNN and SYGVQD (reference sequence). There are 13 residues in the CDR3. The CDR3 loop is CASSDRGDTEAFF. DNA of the CDR3: TGCGCCAGCAGTGACCGAGGGGACACTGAAGCTTTCTTT.

The CDR3 here is CASSQHHLWNIQYF. CDR3 sequence (DNA): TGTGCCAGCAGCCAGCATCATCTCTGGAACATTCAGTACTTC. This sequence joins TRBV14 and TRBJ2-4; no reliable D call. There are 14 residues in the CDR3. Germline V lookup: CDR1 SGHDN, CDR2 FVKESK. V was shortened by 3 bases and J by 7 bases, with 13 bases between the two germline ends.

V and J are TRBV9 and TRBJ2-5; no clear D. The CDR3 length is 14 residues. Germline-derived CDR1 and CDR2 are SGDLS and YYNGEE. The V end lost 3 bases, the J end lost 5 bases, and 14 bases lay between the germline ends. Written as DNA, the CDR3 is TGTGCCAGCAGCGCCGTAGGGTTTGCGGAGACCCAGTACTTC. Protein: CASSAVGFAETQYF.

The chain's CDR3 is CASSLGGTTGNTIYF. For the CDR3, the DNA is TGTGCCAGCAGCTTAGGGGGGACAACTGGAAACACCATATATTTT. The chain combines TRBV9 with TRBJ1-3; a weak D match, TRBD1 (6 bases). This CDR3 region has 15 residues. V was cut by 4 bases and J by 2 bases, with 13 bases left in between. Per germline, CDR1 SGDLS and CDR2 YYNGEE.

This chain uses TRBV6-5 with TRBJ2-1, with 8 positions matching TRBD1. Looked up from germline, CDR1 is MNHEY and CDR2 is SVGAGI. The CDR3 extends over 14 amino acids. The V gene end was trimmed by 8 bases and the J gene end by 9 bases; junction bases not matched to a gene: 12. CDR3 protein: CASGRSGGSAEQFF. CDR3 coding DNA: TGTGCCAGCGGAAGATCAGGGGGCTCGGCTGAGCAGTTCTTC.

The chain carries TRBV30 and TRBJ1-1; 11 bases align to TRBD1. The CDR3 loop spans 11 amino acids. V lost 3 bases and J lost 13; bases outside the gene matches: 4. Germline loops: CDR1 GTSNPN, CDR2 SVGIG (reference sequence). This CDR3 is CAWRWGQGGFF. CDR3 DNA sequence: TGTGCCTGGAGATGGGGACAGGGGGGTTTCTTT.

V usage is TRBV19 and J usage is TRBJ2-3; the match to TRBD2 covers 9 bases. Looked up from germline, CDR1 is LNHDA and CDR2 is SQIVND (reference sequence). V shed 6 bases and J 2 bases; nucleotides not matched to a gene: 27. This CDR3 is built from 22 residues. The CDR3 DNA reads TGTGCCAGTAGCGATACCCTCCCGGAAGCCTTTAGCGGGAGTTACCCCACAGATACGCAGTATTTT. It codes for CASSDTLPEAFSGSYPTDTQYF.

V and J are TRBV9 and TRBJ2-2; TRBD2 matches 8 bases. Trimming cost V 3 bases and J 6 bases; bases outside gene matches: 4. The CDR3 is 14 residues long. From germline, CDR1 is SGDLS and CDR2 YYNGEE. CDR3 in DNA: TGTGCCAGCAGCGCGGGACTAGTTTCCGGGGAGCTGTTTTTT. Translation gives CASSAGLVSGELFF.

The chain combines TRBV14 with TRBJ2-1; the D call may be TRBD1 or TRBD2 (5 bases each). Germline CDR1 reads SGHDN; CDR2 reads FVKESK. CDR3 length equals 16 residues. Trimming cost V 0 bases and J 3 bases, with 12 bases left between them. The CDR3 nucleotides are TGTGCCAGCAGCCAAGATCCCGGGGCGGGCTACAATGAGCAGTTCTTC. Encoded protein: CASSQDPGAGYNEQFF.

This sequence joins TRBV30 and TRBJ1-6, with D maybe TRBD1 (5 bases). The V end lost 4 bases, the J end lost 14 bases, and 15 bases lay between the germline ends. This CDR3 comprises 12 residues. Per germline, CDR1 GTSNPN and CDR2 SVGIG (reference sequence). CDR3 sequence reads: CAWTATGGSLHF. CDR3 nucleotides: TGTGCCTGGACCGCGACGGGGGGATCCCTCCACTTT.

For the CDR3, the DNA is TGCAGCCTGAGTCGGAGGGCAACAGATACGCAGTATTTT. Its protein is CSLSRRATDTQYF. The chain carries TRBV29-1 and TRBJ2-3; a weak D match, TRBD2 (6 bases). Germline assignment: CDR1 SQVTM and CDR2 ANQGSEA. The ends were cut back, 8 bases at V and 3 bases at J, with 15 bases in the middle. The length of the CDR3 is 13 residues.

The chain joins TRBV29-1 to TRBJ1-2; D is undetermined. The V and J ends lost 3 bases and 0 bases respectively, with 11 bases between them. From germline, CDR1 is SQVTM and CDR2 ANQGSEA. The CDR3 consists of 14 residues. CDR3 protein: CSVENIAANYGYTF. CDR3 DNA: TGCAGCGTTGAGAACATAGCAGCTAACTATGGCTACACCTTC.

On this clone: The junction and the germline gene differ at one end; a read error may be behind it. The chain joins TRBV5-5 to TRBJ2-5, with D maybe TRBD1 (6 bases). The germline CDR1 and CDR2 sequences are SGHKS and YYEKEE (reference sequence). The CDR3 runs to 14 residues. CDR3 DNA sequence: TGTGCCAGCAGTTTGGACAGCAACCAAGAGACCCAGTACTTC. This encodes CASSLDSNQETQYF.

V gene TRBV6-6 combines with J gene TRBJ2-7, with D maybe TRBD2 (6 bases). Trimming took off 6 bases at V and 2 bases at J, with 14 bases between the two ends. The CDR3 is 14 residues long. Germline CDR1 is MNHNY and CDR2 is SVGAGI (reference sequence). The CDR3 protein is CASRYGTGTYEQYF. DNA of the CDR3: TGTGCCAGCAGATACGGGACTGGAACCTACGAGCAGTACTTC.

The chain links TRBV9 to TRBJ2-6; D is unresolved. The CDR3 contains 15 residues. Trimming cost V 3 bases and J 5 bases, with 12 bases left between them. Germline CDR1 is SGDLS and CDR2 is YYNGEE. CDR3 sequence (DNA): TGTGCCAGCAGCGACCCCAGGCCCTGGGCCAACGTCCTGACTTTC. Its protein product is CASSDPRPWANVLTF.

The chain combines TRBV6-4 with TRBJ1-2; 9 bases fit TRBD1. The CDR3 is made up of 14 amino acids. Germline-derived CDR1 and CDR2 are MRHNA and SNTAGT. Losses at the gene ends were 5 bases for V and 7 bases for J; bases not matched to a gene: 8. The CDR3, as DNA: TGTGCCAGCAGTCCTACAGGGGGCCCGGGTGGCTACACCTTC. Translation: CASSPTGGPGGYTF.

The gene calls are TRBV7-2 and TRBJ1-2; 8 bases are shared with TRBD1. J was trimmed by 4 bases and V by 5 bases; bases with no gene match: 6. The germline CDR1 and CDR2 sequences are SGHTA and FQGNSA. The length of the CDR3 is 14 residues. This CDR3 is CASSVNRGSYGYTF. Written as DNA, the CDR3 is TGTGCCAGCAGCGTAAACAGGGGGAGCTATGGCTACACCTTC.

In this sample, this clone turned up a few times. Other DNA sequences in the same sample also yield this CDR3. This chain links TRBV7-2 with TRBJ2-1; perhaps TRBD1 as D (5 bases). CDR3 length: 12 amino acids. Looked up from germline, CDR1 is SGHTA and CDR2 is FQGNSA. V lost 5 bases and J lost 4, with 6 bases in between. The CDR3 DNA is TGTGCCAGCAGCCCAGGGTACAATGAGCAGTTCTTC. It encodes CASSPGYNEQFF.

The genes are TRBV11-2 and TRBJ2-5; 7 bases match TRBD1. This CDR3 is 14 amino acids long. V lost 2 bases and J lost 4; bases outside the gene matches: 4. Germline loops: CDR1 SGHAT, CDR2 FQNNGV. The CDR3 region has the DNA TGTGCCAGCAGCTTACAACAGGGGTCAGAGACCCAGTACTTC. Protein: CASSLQQGSETQYF. Variable domain in full (rest from reference TRBV11-2 and TRBJ2-5): EAGVAQSPRYKIIEKRQSVAFWCNPISGHATLYWYQQILGQGPKLLIQFQNNGVVDDSQLPKDRFSAERLKGVDSTLKIQPAKLEDSAVYLCASSLQQGSETQYFGPGTRLLVL.

The V gene is TRBV6-1, the J gene TRBJ1-3; no definite D call. The ends were cut back, 4 bases at V and 5 bases at J, with 9 bases in the middle. The CDR3 covers 13 residues. Germline V gene lookup returns CDR1 MNHNS and CDR2 SASEGT. The CDR3 loop is CASSAGSRNTIYF. In nucleotides, the CDR3 is TGTGCCAGCAGTGCGGGATCAAGAAACACCATATATTTT.